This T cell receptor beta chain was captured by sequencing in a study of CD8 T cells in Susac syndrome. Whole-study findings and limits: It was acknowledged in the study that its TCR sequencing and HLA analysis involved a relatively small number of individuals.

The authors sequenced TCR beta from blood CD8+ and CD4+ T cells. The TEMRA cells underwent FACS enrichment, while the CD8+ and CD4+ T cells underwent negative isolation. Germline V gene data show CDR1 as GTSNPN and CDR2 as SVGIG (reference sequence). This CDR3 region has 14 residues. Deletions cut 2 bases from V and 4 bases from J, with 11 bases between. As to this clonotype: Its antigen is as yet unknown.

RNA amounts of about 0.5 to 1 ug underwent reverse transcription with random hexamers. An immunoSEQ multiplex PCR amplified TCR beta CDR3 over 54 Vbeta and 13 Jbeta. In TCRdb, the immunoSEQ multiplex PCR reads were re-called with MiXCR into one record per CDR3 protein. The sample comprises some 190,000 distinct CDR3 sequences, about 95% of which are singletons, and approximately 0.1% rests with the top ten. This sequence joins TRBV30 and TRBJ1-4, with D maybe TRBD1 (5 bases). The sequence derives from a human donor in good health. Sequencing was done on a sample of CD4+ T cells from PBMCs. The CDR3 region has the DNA TGTGCCTGGAGTTCCGGGACTGTTAATGAAAAACTGTTTTTT. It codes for CAWSSGTVNEKLFF. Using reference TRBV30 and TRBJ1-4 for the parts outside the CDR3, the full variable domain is SQTIHQWPATLVQPVGSPLSLECTVEGTSNPNLYWYRQAAGRGLQLLFYSVGIGQISSEVPQNLSASRPQDRQFILSSKKLLLSDSGFYLCAWSSGTVNEKLFFGSGTQLSVL.